This T cell receptor (beta chain) was identified in a study of Ad26.COV2.S vaccination and SARS-CoV-2 variants. Specified treatment: around 19 received Ad26.COV2.S at low or high dose, single or two shots; several received placebo; per-sample allocation not given. Samples were taken on day 63 after the first vaccine or placebo injection. TCRdb's table, derived via immunoSEQ multiplex PCR, lists solely in-frame clones and lacks some. The profile shows about 420,000 clones, roughly 90% of them singletons. Germline V gene lookup returns CDR1 SNHLY and CDR2 FYNNEI. The length of the CDR3 is 18 residues. The J segment lost 5 bases and the V segment lost 5 bases, leaving 18 bases of the junction unmatched.

The genes are TRBV2 and TRBJ2-5, with 9 bases identical to TRBD2. This sequence was found in a person aged 18-65 years who received the Ad26.COV2.S COVID-19 vaccine or a placebo. Sample: peripheral blood, taken in a trial of Ad26.COV2.S vaccine versus placebo. The DNA of the CDR3 is TGTGCCAGCAGTTTTCAACCGGGCGGGGGGGCCCCTAGGGAGACCCAGTACTTC. This sequence encodes CASSFQPGGGAPRETQYF. Full variable domain (missing parts from reference TRBV2 and TRBJ2-5): EPEVTQTPSHQVTQMGQEVILRCVPISNHLYFYWYRQILGQKVEFLVSFYNNEISEKSEIFDDQFSVERPDGSNFTLKIRSTKLEDSAMYFCASSFQPGGGAPRETQYFGPGTRLLVL.